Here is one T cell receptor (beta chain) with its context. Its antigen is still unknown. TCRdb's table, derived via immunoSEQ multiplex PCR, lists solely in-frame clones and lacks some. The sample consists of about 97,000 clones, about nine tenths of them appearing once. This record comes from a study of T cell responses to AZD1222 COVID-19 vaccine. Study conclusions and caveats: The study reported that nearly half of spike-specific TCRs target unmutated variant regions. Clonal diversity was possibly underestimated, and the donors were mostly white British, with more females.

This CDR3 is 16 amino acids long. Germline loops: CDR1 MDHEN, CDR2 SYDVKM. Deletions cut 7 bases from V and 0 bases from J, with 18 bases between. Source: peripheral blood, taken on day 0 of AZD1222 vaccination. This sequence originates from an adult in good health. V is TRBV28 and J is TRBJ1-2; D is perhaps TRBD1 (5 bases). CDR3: CASTRGQGSPNYGYTF. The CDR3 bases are TGTGCCAGCACCCGAGGGCAGGGAAGTCCTAACTATGGCTACACCTTC.